Shown below are 15 T cell receptor beta chains from a single sample sequenced in a study of cytomegalovirus exposure and HLA in healthy donors. With 60 Vbeta and 13 Jbeta primers, the PCR was carried out. Some clones are missing from TCRdb's copy, which holds only in-frame ones; the method was immunoSEQ multiplex PCR. This sample has some 160,000 clones, with around four fifths found just once. The source material was PBMCs. The receptor source for this set is a boy aged 2 to 10 in good health and CMV-seronegative.

The rearrangement links TRBV7-3 to TRBJ2-1; TRBD2 agrees at 13 bases. The CDR3 is 16 residues long. Germline V gene data show CDR1 as SGHTA and CDR2 as FQGTGA. V lost 5 bases, J lost 10 bases, and 11 bases stayed unmatched. The CDR3 reads CASSPLGLAGEREQFF. DNA of the CDR3: TGTGCCAGCAGCCCTCTCGGACTAGCGGGGGAGAGAGAGCAGTTCTTC.

This clone came up a few times. The genes are TRBV6-1 and TRBJ1-1, with D unclear. V gave up 8 bases and J gave up 0 bases, with 10 bases separating them. The CDR3 is 13 amino acids. CDR1 and CDR2 from the germline V gene are MNHNS and SASEGT. The CDR3 nucleotides are TGTGCCAGCCGGAGGGTATTGAACACTGAAGCTTTCTTT. Translation: CASRRVLNTEAFF.

V gene TRBV9 combines with J gene TRBJ2-1; a possible D gene is TRBD2 (6 bases). The CDR3 is made up of 13 amino acids. Germline lookup yields CDR1 SGDLS and CDR2 YYNGEE. Trimming left V 3 bases short and J 12 bases short, with 16 bases between. The CDR3 sequence: CASSDRTGTPQFF. The DNA for the CDR3 is TGTGCCAGCAGCGACAGAACCGGGACTCCGCAGTTCTTC.

This clone was recorded once. The V gene is TRBV13, the J gene TRBJ2-2; D not certain. CDR3 length equals 17 residues. Deletions cut 1 base from V and 0 bases from J, with 12 bases between. Per the germline V gene, CDR1 is PRHDT and CDR2 is FYEKMQ (reference sequence). The CDR3 loop reads CASSLETLIANTGELFF. Here the CDR3 DNA reads TGTGCCAGCAGCTTAGAGACTCTGATCGCGAACACCGGGGAGCTGTTTTTT.

The chain is built from TRBV28 and TRBJ2-3, with TRBD2 identical over 7 bases. CDR3 length: 15 amino acids. J gave up 2 bases and V 5 bases, and 7 bases lay outside the gene matches. The V gene's germline CDR1 is MDHEN and CDR2 SYDVKM. CDR3 region: CASSVSAGPTDTQYF. CDR3 bases: TGTGCCAGCAGTGTCTCAGCGGGACCCACAGATACGCAGTATTTT. Based on the CDR3 plus reference TRBV28 and TRBJ2-3, the full variable domain is DVKVTQSSRYLVKRTGEKVFLECVQDMDHENMFWYRQDPGLGLRLIYFSYDVKMKEKGDIPEGYSVSREKKERFSLILESASTNQTSMYLCASSVSAGPTDTQYFGPGTRLTVL.

In its sample, this clone was seen a few times. The chain uses TRBV6-5 and TRBJ1-4; D gene ambiguous. This CDR3 spans 13 amino acids. With 8 bases removed from V and 4 bases from J, the gap between germline ends came to 11 bases. The germline gives CDR1 MNHEY, CDR2 SVGAGI. Written as DNA, the CDR3 is TGTGCCAGCTCGATAATCTATAATGAAAAACTGTTTTTT. Its translation: CASSIIYNEKLFF.

The V gene is TRBV5-1, the J gene TRBJ2-6, with D possibly matching TRBD2 (5 bases). The CDR3 runs to 17 residues. V shed 1 base and J shed 2 bases, with 13 bases lying between them. CDR1 is SGHRS and CDR2 is YFSETQ in the germline V gene. The CDR3 DNA sequence: TGCGCCAGCAGCTTGAGAGTTTCCGGGACTGGGGCCAACGTCCTGACTTTC. Protein sequence: CASSLRVSGTGANVLTF.

J is TRBJ2-3 and V is TRBV4-2; 9 bases match TRBD2. Per the germline V gene, CDR1 is LGHNA and CDR2 is YNFKEQ. The ends lost 9 bases at V and 1 base at J; junction bases unmatched: 11. The CDR3 spans 16 residues. CDR3 in amino acids: CASSTGTSGRTDTQYF. In DNA form, the CDR3 reads TGTGCCAGTTCTACTGGTACTAGCGGGCGCACAGATACGCAGTATTTT.

The gene calls are TRBV5-6 and TRBJ1-5; 7 positions match TRBD1. Germline CDR1 is SGHDT and CDR2 is YYEEEE. This CDR3 comprises 16 residues. Germline trimming cut 1 base from V and 2 bases from J; bases unmatched to any gene: 6. Here the CDR3 reads CASSLTGEGGNQPQHF. CDR3 DNA sequence: TGTGCCAGCAGCTTGACAGGGGAAGGGGGCAATCAGCCCCAGCATTTT. Using reference TRBV5-6 and TRBJ1-5 for the parts outside the CDR3, the full variable domain is DAGVTQSPTHLIKTRGQQVTLRCSPKSGHDTVSWYQQALGQGPQFIFQYYEEEERQRGNFPDRFSGHQFPNYSSELNVNALLLGDSALYLCASSLTGEGGNQPQHFGDGTRLSIL.

This sequence joins TRBV7-9 and TRBJ1-4; possibly TRBD1 for D (6 bases). V shed 1 base and J shed 8 bases, with 14 bases lying between them. The CDR3 contains 15 residues. In germline, CDR1 is SEHNR, CDR2 FQNEAQ (reference sequence). DNA of the CDR3: TGTGCCAGCAGCTTAGGAGAACGACAGGCGGAAAAACTGTTTTTT. Encoded protein: CASSLGERQAEKLFF. Filled out from reference TRBV7-9 and TRBJ1-4, the complete variable domain reads DTGVSQNPRHKITKRGQNVTFRCDPISEHNRLYWYRQTLGQGPEFLTYFQNEAQLEKSRLLSDRFSAERPKGSFSTLEIQRTEQGDSAMYLCASSLGERQAEKLFFGSGTQLSVL.

The chain uses TRBV7-9 and TRBJ2-5; 8 nucleotides align to TRBD2. Trimming cost V 7 bases and J 2 bases; bases outside gene matches: 18. CDR3 length: 18 residues. CDR1 SEHNR and CDR2 FQNEAQ come from the germline V gene (reference sequence). CDR3 sequence reads: CASIRTLGLVGDQETQYF. DNA for the CDR3: TGTGCCAGCATCCGGACGCTGGGACTAGTTGGGGATCAAGAGACCCAGTACTTC.

V gene TRBV4-2 combines with J gene TRBJ2-5; 7 bases match TRBD2. CDR3 length: 14 residues. The V gene's germline CDR1 is LGHNA and CDR2 YNFKEQ. The trim removed 3 bases at V and 11 bases at J, leaving 12 bases unmatched. CDR3 DNA sequence: TGTGCCAGCAGCCAGACCGGGGCGGGAGTGGAGCAGTACTTC. It specifies CASSQTGAGVEQYF.

The chain combines TRBV19 with TRBJ1-5, with D unresolved. Trimming took off 0 bases at V and 0 bases at J, with 12 bases between the two ends. CDR1 is LNHDA and CDR2 is SQIVND in the germline V gene (reference sequence). The CDR3 runs 17 residues. For the CDR3, the DNA is TGTGCCAGTAGTATAGACAGTAGGAGGTATAGCAATCAGCCCCAGCATTTT. The encoded protein is CASSIDSRRYSNQPQHF. Using reference TRBV19 and TRBJ1-5 for the parts outside the CDR3, the full variable domain is DGGITQSPKYLFRKEGQNVTLSCEQNLNHDAMYWYRQDPGQGLRLIYYSQIVNDFQKGDIAEGYSVSREKKESFPLTVTSAQKNPTAFYLCASSIDSRRYSNQPQHFGDGTRLSIL.

The CDR3 coding sequence is TGTGCCAGCAGTAGACTAAGGGCGGCCTACAATGAGCAGTTCTTC. Protein product: CASSRLRAAYNEQFF. The V gene is TRBV28, the J gene TRBJ2-1, with a tentative D call TRBD2 (5 bases). CDR3 length: 15 residues. Germline loops: CDR1 MDHEN, CDR2 SYDVKM. V was cut by 5 bases and J by 2 bases, with 13 bases left in between.

This clone was picked up a small number of times. The chain recombines TRBV2 with TRBJ2-7; TRBD2 matches at 8 bases. The CDR3 length is 13 residues. The V gene end was trimmed by 5 bases and the J gene end by 2 bases; junction bases not matched to a gene: 2. CDR1 is SNHLY, CDR2 FYNNEI, per germline. The CDR3 bases are TGTGCCAGCAGTTCGGGAGGGACCTACGAGCAGTACTTC. Translation gives CASSSGGTYEQYF.